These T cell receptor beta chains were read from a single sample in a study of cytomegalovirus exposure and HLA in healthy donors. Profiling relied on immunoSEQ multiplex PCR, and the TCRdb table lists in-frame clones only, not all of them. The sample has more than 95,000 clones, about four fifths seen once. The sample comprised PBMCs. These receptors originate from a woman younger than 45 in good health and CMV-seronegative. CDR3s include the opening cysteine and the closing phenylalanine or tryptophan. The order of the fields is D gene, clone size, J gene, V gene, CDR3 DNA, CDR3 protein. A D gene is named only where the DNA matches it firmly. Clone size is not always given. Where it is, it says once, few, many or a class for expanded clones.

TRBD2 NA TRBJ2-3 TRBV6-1 TGTGCCAGCAGTGAAGTATGGACTAGCGGGAGGGTCACAGATACGCAGTATTTT CASSEVWTSGRVTDTQYF
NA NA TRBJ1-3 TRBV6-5 TGTGCCAGCAGGCCACGGAGGAGCTCTGGAAACACCATATATTTT CASRPRRSSGNTIYF
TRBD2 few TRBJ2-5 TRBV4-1 TGCGCCAGCAGCCAAGGTAAAAAACGACTAGCGGGAGCAGAGACCCAGTACTTC CASSQGKKRLAGAETQYF
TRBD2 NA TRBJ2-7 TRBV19 TGTGCCAGTAGTATAAGGGGACTAGCTTCCGACTACGAGCAGTACTTC CASSIRGLASDYEQYF
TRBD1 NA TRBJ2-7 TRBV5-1 TGCGCCAGCAGCCCCACGGCCGGGACAGGGGGTGGCGAGCAGTACTTC CASSPTAGTGGGEQYF
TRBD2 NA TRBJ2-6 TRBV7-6 TGTGCCAGCAGCAAGGGACTAGCGGGAGGCGCATTGACGGCCAACGTCCTGACTTTC CASSKGLAGGALTANVLTF
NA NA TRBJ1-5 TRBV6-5 TGTGCCAGCAGTTTGGAGGGGTGGAGCAATCAGCCCCAGCATTTT CASSLEGWSNQPQHF
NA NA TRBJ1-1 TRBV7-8 TGTGCCAGCAGCTTAGAAGTTGTCGGTCGGGCTTTCTTT CASSLEVVGRAFF
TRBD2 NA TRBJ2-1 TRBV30 TGTGCCTGGAGTGTAACGGGAGGGCCCAACAATGAGCAGTTCTTC CAWSVTGGPNNEQFF
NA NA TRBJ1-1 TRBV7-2 TGTGCCAGCAGCTTAGCAGGGGGTAACACTGAAGCTTTCTTT CASSLAGGNTEAFF
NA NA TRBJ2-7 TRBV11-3 TGTGCCAGCAGCTCATCGGGATCCTACGAGCAGTACTTC CASSSSGSYEQYF
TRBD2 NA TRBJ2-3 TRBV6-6 TGTGCCAGCAGCCTAGCGGGGGACACAGATACGCAGTATTTT CASSLAGDTDTQYF
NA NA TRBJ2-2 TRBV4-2 TGTGCCAGCAGCCGAGTTGGCGGGGAGGCCGGCGGGGAGCTGTTTTTT CASSRVGGEAGGELFF
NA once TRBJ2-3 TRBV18 TGTGCCAGCTCACCAACCGCCGGAGATACGCAGTATTTT CASSPTAGDTQYF
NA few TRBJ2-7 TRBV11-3 TGTGCCAGCAGCTTAGATCCCGTTTCGTTCTCCGAGCAGTACTTC CASSLDPVSFSEQYF
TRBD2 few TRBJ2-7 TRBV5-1 TGCGCCAGCAGCCTTGGACTAGCGGGAGTCGACGAGCAGTACTTC CASSLGLAGVDEQYF
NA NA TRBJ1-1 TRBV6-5 TGTGCCAGCAGTTACTCGGCGGGTGAAGCTTTCTTT CASSYSAGEAFF
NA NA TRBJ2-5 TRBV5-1 TGCGCCAGCTCAGAGGTCAGCCAAGAGACCCAGTACTTC CASSEVSQETQYF
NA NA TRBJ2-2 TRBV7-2 TGTGCCAGCAGCCTTGAGAGGTTCGGGGAGCTGTTTTTT CASSLERFGELFF
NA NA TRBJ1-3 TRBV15 TGTGCCACCCGTGGACTCTCTGGAAACACCATATATTTT CATRGLSGNTIYF
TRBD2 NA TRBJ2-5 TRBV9 TGTGCCAGCAGCCGGACTAGCGCGAGCGAGACCCAGTACTTC CASSRTSASETQYF
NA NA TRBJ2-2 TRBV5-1 TGCGCTAGCAGCAGCTACCAGGGGCGGAACACCGGGGAGCTGTTTTTT CASSSYQGRNTGELFF
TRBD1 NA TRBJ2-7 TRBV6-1 TGTGCCAGCAGGCCGACAGGGACCTACGAGCAGTACTTC CASRPTGTYEQYF
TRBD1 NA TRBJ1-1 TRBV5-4 TGTGCCAGCAGGCCTGGACAGGTGAACACTGAAGCTTTCTTT CASRPGQVNTEAFF
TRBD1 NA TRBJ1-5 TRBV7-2 TGTGCCAGCAGCTGGGCTGCCTTAACAGGGGGCAGCGATCAGCCCCAGCATTTT CASSWAALTGGSDQPQHF
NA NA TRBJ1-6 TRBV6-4 TGTGCCAGCAGCGGGCAAGGGGGAAATTCACCCCTCCACTTT CASSGQGGNSPLHF
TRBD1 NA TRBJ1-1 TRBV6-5 TGTGCCAGCAGTGAAATTGGGACAGTCCCTGAAGCTTTCTTT CASSEIGTVPEAFF
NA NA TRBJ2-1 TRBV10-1 TGCGCCAGCAGTGATAGACTCCTCGGGGGCAATGAGCAGTTCTTC CASSDRLLGGNEQFF
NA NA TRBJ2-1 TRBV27 TGTGCCAGCAGTCCCCCTATGTCAGGGGTCAATGAGCAGTTCTTC CASSPPMSGVNEQFF
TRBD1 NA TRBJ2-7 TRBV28 TGTGCCAGCAGTTTATTACCGGGACAGGGGAGGAACGAGCAGTACTTC CASSLLPGQGRNEQYF
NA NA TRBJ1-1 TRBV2 TGTGCCAGCGGGGCGGGGGCCATGAACGCTGAAGCTTTCTTC CASGAGAMNAEAFF
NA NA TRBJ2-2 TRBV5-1 TGCGCCAGCAGCTTCGTGACTAGTGACGCCGGGGAGCTGTTTTTT CASSFVTSDAGELFF
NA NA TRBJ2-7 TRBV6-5 TGTGCCAGCAGTCCCCGCACAGACTACGAGCAGTACTTC CASSPRTDYEQYF
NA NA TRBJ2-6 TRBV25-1 TGTGCCAGCAGTCCCCCCCAGGGGACTGGGGCCAACGTCCTGACTTTC CASSPPQGTGANVLTF
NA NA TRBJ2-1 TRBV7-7 TGTGCCAGCATTATACAGGGCGAGCAGTTCTTC CASIIQGEQFF
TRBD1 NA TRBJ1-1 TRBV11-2 TGTGCCAGCAGCCCAAAGACAGGGGACACTGAAGCTTTCTTT CASSPKTGDTEAFF
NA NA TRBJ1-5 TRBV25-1 TGTGCCAGCAGTGAAGGGCAGGGTCAATGGCCCCAGCATTTT CASSEGQGQWPQHF
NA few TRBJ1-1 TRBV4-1 TGCGCCAGCAGCCGGAGGGCGCCGGACACTGAAGCTTTCTTT CASSRRAPDTEAFF
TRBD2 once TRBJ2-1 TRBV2 TGTGCCAGCAGTGTAAGTGCGGGAGCTAATGAGCAGTTCTTC CASSVSAGANEQFF
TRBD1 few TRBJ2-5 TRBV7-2 TGTGCCAGCAGCTTAGTTGACAGGGCCCAAGAGACCCAGTACTTC CASSLVDRAQETQYF
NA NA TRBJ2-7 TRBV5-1 TGCGCCAGCAGCCCTTCTGAGGCCTACGAGCAGTACTTC CASSPSEAYEQYF
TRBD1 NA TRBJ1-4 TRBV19 TGTGCCAGCTCCTCGGACAGGCTTAATGAAAAACTGTTTTTT CASSSDRLNEKLFF
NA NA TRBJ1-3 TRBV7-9 TGTGCCAGCAGCTCCTACCTCCAGGGTGGTGGAAACACCATATATTTT CASSSYLQGGGNTIYF
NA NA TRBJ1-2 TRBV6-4 TGTGCCAGCAGACACCAAGACAACCGGTGGTCGACATATGGCTACACCTTC CASRHQDNRWSTYGYTF
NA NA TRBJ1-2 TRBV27 TGTGCCACCCGACAGACCTATGGCTACACCTTC CATRQTYGYTF
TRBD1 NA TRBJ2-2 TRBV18 TGTGCCAGCTCACCACGGACAGGGGTCGATACGAACACCGGGGAGCTGTTTTTT CASSPRTGVDTNTGELFF
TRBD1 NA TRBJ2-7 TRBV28 TGTGCCAGCAGTTCGTCCGGGACAGCTCAAACCTACGAGCAGTACTTC CASSSSGTAQTYEQYF
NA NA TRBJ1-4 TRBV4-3 TGCGCCAGCAGCCAAGATACAGGGACTAATGAAAAACTGTTTTTT CASSQDTGTNEKLFF
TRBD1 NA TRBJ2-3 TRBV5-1 TGCGCCAGCAGCGCTGGGGACAGGGGCACAGATACGCAGTATTTT CASSAGDRGTDTQYF
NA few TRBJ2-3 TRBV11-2 TGTGCCAGCAGCTTAGTACGTAGTCACCCACCCCTGGCAGATACGCAGTATTTT CASSLVRSHPPLADTQYF